This TCR beta chain stems from a study of cytomegalovirus exposure and HLA in healthy donors. Turning to the study itself: Among the approximately 400 donors who were genotyped, roughly 85% fell in the genetic ancestry cluster that is associated with self-reported Caucasian donors.

With 60 Vbeta and 13 Jbeta primers, the PCR was carried out. Profiling relied on immunoSEQ multiplex PCR, and the TCRdb table lists in-frame clones only, not all of them. This table holds around 40,000 clones, roughly nine tenths found once. About this clone: What it recognizes is unknown.

Findings and caveats of the study: TCR beta sequences reportedly predicted the HLA-A and HLA-B alleles of most subjects accurately. Most TCR sequences proved rare, with some public TCRs found in many donors. Some V segments, TRBV6-2 and TRBV6-3 among them, were indistinguishable and were therefore excluded.

The CDR3 loop spans 13 amino acids. Germline CDR1 reads SGHRS; CDR2 reads YFSETQ. Trimming took off 4 bases at V and 7 bases at J, with 15 bases between the two ends. Sequences were obtained from PBMCs. The clonotype was recovered from a woman in her 40s in good health and CMV-seropositive. The J gene is TRBJ2-7, the V gene TRBV5-1, with D possibly matching TRBD1 (6 bases). The CDR3 here is CASSLQGFREQYF. As DNA, the CDR3 is TGCGCCAGCAGCCTACAGGGTTTTAGGGAGCAGTACTTC.